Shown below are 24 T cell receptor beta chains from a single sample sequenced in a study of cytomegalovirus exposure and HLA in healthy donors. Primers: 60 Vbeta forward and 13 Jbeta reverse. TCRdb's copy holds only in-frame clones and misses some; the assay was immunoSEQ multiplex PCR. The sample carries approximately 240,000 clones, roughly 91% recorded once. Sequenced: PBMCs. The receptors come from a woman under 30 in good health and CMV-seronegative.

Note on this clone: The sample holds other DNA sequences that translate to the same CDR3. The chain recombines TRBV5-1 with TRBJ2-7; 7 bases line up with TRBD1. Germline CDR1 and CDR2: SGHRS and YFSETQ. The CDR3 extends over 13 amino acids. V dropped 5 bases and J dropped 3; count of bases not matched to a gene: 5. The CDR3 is CASSLGQDYEQYF. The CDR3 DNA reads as TGCGCCAGCAGTTTAGGACAGGACTACGAGCAGTACTTC.

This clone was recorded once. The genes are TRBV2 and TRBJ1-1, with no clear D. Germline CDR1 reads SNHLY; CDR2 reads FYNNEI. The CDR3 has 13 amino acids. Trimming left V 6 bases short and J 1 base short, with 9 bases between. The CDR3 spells CASSIQTNTEAFF. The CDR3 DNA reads TGTGCCAGCAGCATACAGACGAACACTGAAGCTTTCTTT.

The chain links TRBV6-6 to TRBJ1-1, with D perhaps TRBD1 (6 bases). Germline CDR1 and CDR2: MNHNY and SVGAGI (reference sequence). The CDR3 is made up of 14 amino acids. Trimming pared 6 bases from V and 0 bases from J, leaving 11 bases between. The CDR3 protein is CASRTGGMNTEAFF. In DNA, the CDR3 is TGTGCCAGCAGGACGGGGGGCATGAACACTGAAGCTTTCTTT.

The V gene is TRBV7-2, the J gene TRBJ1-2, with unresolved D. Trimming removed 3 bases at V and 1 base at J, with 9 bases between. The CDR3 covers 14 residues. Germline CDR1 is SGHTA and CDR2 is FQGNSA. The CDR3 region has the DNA TGTGCCAGCAGCTTGACCGGGGTTAACTATGGCTACACCTTC. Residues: CASSLTGVNYGYTF.

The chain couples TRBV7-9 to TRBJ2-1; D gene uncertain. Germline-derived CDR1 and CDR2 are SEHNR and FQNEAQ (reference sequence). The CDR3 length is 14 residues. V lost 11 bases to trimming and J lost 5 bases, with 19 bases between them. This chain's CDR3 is CAAMERERDNEQFF. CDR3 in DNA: TGTGCCGCAATGGAGCGAGAACGGGACAATGAGCAGTTCTTC.

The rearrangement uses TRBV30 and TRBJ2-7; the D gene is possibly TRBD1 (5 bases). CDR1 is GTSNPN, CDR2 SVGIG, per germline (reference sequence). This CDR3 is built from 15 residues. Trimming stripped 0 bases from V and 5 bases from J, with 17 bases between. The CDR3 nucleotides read TGTGCCTGGAGTGTACACTCGGCAGGGTGGCACGAGCAGTACTTC. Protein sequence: CAWSVHSAGWHEQYF.

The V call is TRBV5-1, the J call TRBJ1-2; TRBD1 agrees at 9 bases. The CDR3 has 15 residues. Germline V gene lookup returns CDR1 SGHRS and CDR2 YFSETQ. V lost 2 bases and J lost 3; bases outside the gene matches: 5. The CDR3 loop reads CASSFGTGSDYGYTF. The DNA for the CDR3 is TGCGCCAGCAGCTTTGGGACAGGGAGCGACTATGGCTACACCTTC.

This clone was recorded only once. CDR3 bases: TGTGCCAGCAGCTCGGACCCACAGGGGTCCCTCTACGAGCAGTACTTC. Translating gives CASSSDPQGSLYEQYF. The chain uses TRBV7-6 and TRBJ2-7; 7 positions agree with TRBD1. V gave up 4 bases and J gave up 3 bases; unmatched junction bases: 12. The CDR3 is 16 amino acids. Germline loops: CDR1 SGHVS, CDR2 FNYEAQ.

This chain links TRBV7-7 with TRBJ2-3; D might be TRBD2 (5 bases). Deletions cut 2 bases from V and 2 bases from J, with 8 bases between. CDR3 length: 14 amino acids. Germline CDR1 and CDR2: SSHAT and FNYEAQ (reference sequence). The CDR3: CASSLLANTDTQYF. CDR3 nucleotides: TGTGCCAGCAGCTTATTAGCGAACACAGATACGCAGTATTTT.

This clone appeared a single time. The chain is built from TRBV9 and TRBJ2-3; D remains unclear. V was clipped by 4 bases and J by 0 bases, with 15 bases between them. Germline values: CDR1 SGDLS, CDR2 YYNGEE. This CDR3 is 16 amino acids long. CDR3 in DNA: TGTGCCAGCAGCAGTCCGGTAGCAAGTAGCACAGATACGCAGTATTTT. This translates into CASSSPVASSTDTQYF.

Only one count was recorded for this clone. The CDR3 sequence: CASSPDRDRNEQYF. The CDR3 nucleotides are TGTGCCAGTAGTCCCGACCGGGACAGAAACGAGCAGTACTTC. This sequence joins TRBV19 and TRBJ2-7; 7 positions agree with TRBD1. The V gene's germline CDR1 is LNHDA and CDR2 SQIVND (reference sequence). The junction had 9 bases not matched to a gene; V was cut back by 5 bases and J by 5 bases. The CDR3 runs to 14 residues.

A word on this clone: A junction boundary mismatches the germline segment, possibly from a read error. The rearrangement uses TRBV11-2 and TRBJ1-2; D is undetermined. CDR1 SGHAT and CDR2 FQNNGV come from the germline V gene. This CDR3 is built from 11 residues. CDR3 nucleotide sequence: TGTGCCAGCAGCTTAATCGGTTCTCGATCCTTC. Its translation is CASSLIGSRSF.

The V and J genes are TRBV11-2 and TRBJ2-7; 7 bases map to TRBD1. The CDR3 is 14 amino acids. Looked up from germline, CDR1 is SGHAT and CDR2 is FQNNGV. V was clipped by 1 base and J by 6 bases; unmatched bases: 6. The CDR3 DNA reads TGTGCCAGCAGCTTAGTACAGGGGAGATCCGAGCAGTACTTC. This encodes CASSLVQGRSEQYF.

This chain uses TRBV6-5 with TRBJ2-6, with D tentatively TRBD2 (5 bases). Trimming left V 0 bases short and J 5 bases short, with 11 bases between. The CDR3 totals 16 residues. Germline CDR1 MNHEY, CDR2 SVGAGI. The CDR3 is CASSYSGRIWANVLTF. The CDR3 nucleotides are TGTGCCAGCAGTTACTCGGGGAGAATCTGGGCCAACGTCCTGACTTTC.

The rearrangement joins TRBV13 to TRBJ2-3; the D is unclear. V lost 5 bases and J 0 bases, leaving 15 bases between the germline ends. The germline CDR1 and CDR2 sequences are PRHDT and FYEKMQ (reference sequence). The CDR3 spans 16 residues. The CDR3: CASSALVTASTDTQYF. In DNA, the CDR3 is TGTGCCAGCAGCGCCCTGGTTACAGCTAGCACAGATACGCAGTATTTT. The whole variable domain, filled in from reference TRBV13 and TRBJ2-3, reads AAGVIQSPRHLIKEKRETATLKCYPIPRHDTVYWYQQGPGQDPQFLISFYEKMQSDKGSIPDRFSAQQFSDYHSELNMSSLELGDSALYFCASSALVTASTDTQYFGPGTRLTVL.

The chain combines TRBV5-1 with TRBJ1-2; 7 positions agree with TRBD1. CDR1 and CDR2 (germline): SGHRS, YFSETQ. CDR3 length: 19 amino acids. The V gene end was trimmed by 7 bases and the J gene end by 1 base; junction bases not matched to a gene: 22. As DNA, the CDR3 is TGCGCCAGCCGCGTGGTAGACAGGGCCCACCCAATTTTTAACTATGGCTACACCTTC. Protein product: CASRVVDRAHPIFNYGYTF. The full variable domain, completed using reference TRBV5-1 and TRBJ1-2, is KAGVTQTPRYLIKTRGQQVTLSCSPISGHRSVSWYQQTPGQGLQFLFEYFSETQRNKGNFPGRFSGRQFSNSRSEMNVSTLELGDSALYLCASRVVDRAHPIFNYGYTFGSGTRLTVV.

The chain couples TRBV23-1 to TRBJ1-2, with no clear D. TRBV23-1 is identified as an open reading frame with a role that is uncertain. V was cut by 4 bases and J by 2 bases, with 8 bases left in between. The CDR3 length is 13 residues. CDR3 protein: CASSPCGNYGYTF. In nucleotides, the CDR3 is TGCGCCAGCAGTCCCTGCGGAAACTATGGCTACACCTTC.

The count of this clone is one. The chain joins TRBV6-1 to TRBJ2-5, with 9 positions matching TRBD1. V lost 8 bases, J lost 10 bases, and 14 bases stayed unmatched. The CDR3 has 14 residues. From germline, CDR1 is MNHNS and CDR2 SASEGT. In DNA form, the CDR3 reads TGTGCCAGCCGGAGGACAGGGGAGAACGGGAGCCAGTACTTC. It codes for CASRRTGENGSQYF.

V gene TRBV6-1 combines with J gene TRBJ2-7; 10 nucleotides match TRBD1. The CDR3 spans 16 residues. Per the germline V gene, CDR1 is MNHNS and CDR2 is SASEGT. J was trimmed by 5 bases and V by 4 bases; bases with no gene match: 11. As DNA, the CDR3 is TGTGCCAGCAGTGTTAGGTCGGGACAGGGGACTGACGAGCAGTACTTC. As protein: CASSVRSGQGTDEQYF.

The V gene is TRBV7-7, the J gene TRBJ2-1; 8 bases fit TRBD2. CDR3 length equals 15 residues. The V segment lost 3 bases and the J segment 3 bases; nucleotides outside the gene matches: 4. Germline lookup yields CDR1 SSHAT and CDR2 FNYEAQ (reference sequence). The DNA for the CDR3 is TGTGCCAGCAGCTTTGGACTAGCTAACTACAATGAGCAGTTCTTC. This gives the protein CASSFGLANYNEQFF.

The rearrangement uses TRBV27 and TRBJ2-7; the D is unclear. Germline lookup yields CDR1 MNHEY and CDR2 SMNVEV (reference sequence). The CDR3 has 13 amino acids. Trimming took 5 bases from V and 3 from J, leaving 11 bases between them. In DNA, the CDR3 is TGTGCCAGCAGTCCCCTAACGTACTACGAGCAGTACTTC. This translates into CASSPLTYYEQYF.

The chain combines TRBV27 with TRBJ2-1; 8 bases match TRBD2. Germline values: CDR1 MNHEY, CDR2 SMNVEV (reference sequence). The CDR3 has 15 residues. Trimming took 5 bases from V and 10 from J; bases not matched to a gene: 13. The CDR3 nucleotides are TGTGCCAGCAGTCCAGGGACTAGGGGTGAGCGAGAGCAGTTCTTC. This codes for CASSPGTRGEREQFF.

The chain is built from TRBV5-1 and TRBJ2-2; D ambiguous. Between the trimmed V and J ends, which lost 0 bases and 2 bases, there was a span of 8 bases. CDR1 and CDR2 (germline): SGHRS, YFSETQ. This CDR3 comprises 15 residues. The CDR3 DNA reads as TGCGCCAGCAGCTTGGGGTCAGAAAACACCGGGGAGCTGTTTTTT. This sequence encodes CASSLGSENTGELFF. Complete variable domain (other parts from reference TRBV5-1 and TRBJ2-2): KAGVTQTPRYLIKTRGQQVTLSCSPISGHRSVSWYQQTPGQGLQFLFEYFSETQRNKGNFPGRFSGRQFSNSRSEMNVSTLELGDSALYLCASSLGSENTGELFFGEGSRLTVL.

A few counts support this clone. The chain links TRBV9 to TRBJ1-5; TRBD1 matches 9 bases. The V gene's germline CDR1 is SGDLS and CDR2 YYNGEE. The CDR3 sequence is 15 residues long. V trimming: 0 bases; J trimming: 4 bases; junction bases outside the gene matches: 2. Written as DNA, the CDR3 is TGTGCCAGCAGCGTAGGGACAGGGGTAAATCAGCCCCAGCATTTT. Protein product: CASSVGTGVNQPQHF.